This T cell receptor (beta chain) derives from a study of graft-versus-host responses after intestinal transplantation. With V trimmed by 0 bases and J by 8 bases, 2 bases remained unmatched. This CDR3 contains 14 residues. Germline V gives CDR1 MNHEY, CDR2 SVGAGI. Profiling relied on immunoSEQ multiplex PCR, and the TCRdb table lists in-frame clones only, not all of them. The sample includes around 19,000 clones, around 44% of them seen just once. Plates contained some 200,000 CFSE-labeled responder cells and some 200,000 irradiated, violet-dye-labeled stimulator cells. Sorting of proliferating CFSE-low CD3+CD4+ and CD3+CD8+ responders took place after the reaction.

The source was alloreactive CD4+ T cells from a mixed lymphocyte reaction culture, collected before intestinal transplant. Subset given: CFSE-low proliferating T cells sorted from roughly 6-day pre-transplant mixed lymphocyte reaction (GvH or HvG direction). This clonotype was sampled from a human patient who received an intestinal transplant. This chain uses TRBV6-5 with TRBJ1-2; the match to TRBD1 covers 11 bases. CDR3 residues: CASSYSWDRGGYTF. CDR3 in DNA: TGTGCCAGCAGTTACTCGTGGGACAGGGGGGGCTACACCTTC.